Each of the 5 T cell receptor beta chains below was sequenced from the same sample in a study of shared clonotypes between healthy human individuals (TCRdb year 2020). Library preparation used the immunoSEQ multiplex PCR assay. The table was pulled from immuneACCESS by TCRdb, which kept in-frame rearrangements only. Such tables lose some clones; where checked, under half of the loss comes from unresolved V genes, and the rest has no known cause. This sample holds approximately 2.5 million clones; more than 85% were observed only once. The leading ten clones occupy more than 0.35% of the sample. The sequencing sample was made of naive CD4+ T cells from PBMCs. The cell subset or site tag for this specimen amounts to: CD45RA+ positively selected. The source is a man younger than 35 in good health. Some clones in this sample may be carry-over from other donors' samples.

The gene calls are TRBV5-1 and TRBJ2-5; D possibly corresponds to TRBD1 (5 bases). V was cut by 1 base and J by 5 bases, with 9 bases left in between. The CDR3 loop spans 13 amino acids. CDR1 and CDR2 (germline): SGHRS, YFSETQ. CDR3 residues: CASSLRQWETQYF. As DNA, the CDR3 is TGCGCCAGCAGCTTGCGACAGTGGGAGACCCAGTACTTC.

CDR3 residues: CASSGGTVLQETQYF. CDR3 in DNA: TGTGCCAGCAGTGGAGGGACAGTTCTACAAGAGACCCAGTACTTC. This chain joins TRBV6-4 and TRBJ2-5; 7 nucleotides align to TRBD1. The CDR3 has 15 residues. In germline, CDR1 is MRHNA, CDR2 SNTAGT. The V segment lost 4 bases and the J segment 2 bases; nucleotides outside the gene matches: 7.

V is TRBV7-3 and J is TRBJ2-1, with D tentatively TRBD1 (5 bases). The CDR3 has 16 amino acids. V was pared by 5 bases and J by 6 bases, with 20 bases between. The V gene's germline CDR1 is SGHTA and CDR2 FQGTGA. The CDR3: CASSLQASPLSNEQFF. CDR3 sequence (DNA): TGTGCCAGCAGCCTACAGGCATCCCCCCTTTCCAATGAGCAGTTCTTC.

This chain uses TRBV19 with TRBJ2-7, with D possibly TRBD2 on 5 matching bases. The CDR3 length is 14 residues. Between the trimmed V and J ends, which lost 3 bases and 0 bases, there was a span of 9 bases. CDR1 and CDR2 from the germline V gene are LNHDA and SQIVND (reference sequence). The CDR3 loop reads CASSITTSSYEQYF. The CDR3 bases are TGTGCCAGTAGTATCACTACTAGCTCCTACGAGCAGTACTTC.

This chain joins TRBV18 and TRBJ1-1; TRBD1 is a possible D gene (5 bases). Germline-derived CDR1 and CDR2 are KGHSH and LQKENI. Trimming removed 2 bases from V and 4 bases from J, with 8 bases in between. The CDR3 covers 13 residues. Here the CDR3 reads CASSPRQFTEAFF. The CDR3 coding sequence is TGTGCCAGCTCACCAAGACAGTTCACTGAAGCTTTCTTT.